This T cell receptor (beta chain) comes out of a study of blood T cell repertoires in COVID-19. Study at large: The cDNA or gDNA used as material had been derived from T cells, B-cell-depleted T cells, or PBMCs.

Authors' methods: Researchers report that nucleated cell counts were estimated from reference gene primer amplification. Clones were read by immunoSEQ multiplex PCR, and TCRdb kept only the in-frame ones, dropping some. The V and J calls and clone size were taken over from that table, and D and trimming were inferred from the DNA. Of tens of thousands of clones listed, roughly 90% were seen once; the top ten hold under 2.5%. The receptor's source is a human donor with active COVID-19. The donor label of this sample is uncertain. Sequences were obtained from peripheral blood.

The DNA for the CDR3 is TGTGCCAGCACCGGGGGGGGCTCTGGGGCCAACGTCCTGACTTTC. This gives the protein CASTGGGSGANVLTF. This chain joins TRBV9 and TRBJ2-6; 8 bases match TRBD2. Germline-derived CDR1 and CDR2 are SGDLS and YYNGEE. This CDR3 spans 15 amino acids. With V trimmed by 6 bases and J by 0 bases, 2 bases remained unmatched.